This T cell receptor beta chain was found in a study of cytomegalovirus exposure and HLA in healthy donors. Across the study: Researchers previously reported finding about 110 million unique TCR beta sequences from about 170 million T cells. Study conclusions and caveats: Donors belonging to an Asian-associated ancestry cluster reportedly showed fewer N-insertions in productive TCRs than the roughly 700-donor mean, according to what a later analysis found. Information on immune exposure was restricted to one variable (CMV serostatus).

PCR employed 60 Vbeta and 13 Jbeta primers. TCRdb's copy holds only in-frame clones and misses some; the assay was immunoSEQ multiplex PCR. Seen here are 150,000 or so clones, more than 60% observed once, and the top ten hold roughly 7%. This CDR3 contains 14 residues. J gave up 4 bases and V 4 bases, and 3 bases lay outside the gene matches. The germline gives CDR1 SEHNR, CDR2 FQNEAQ (reference sequence). On this clone itself: Its antigen remains unidentified.

The sequenced sample was PBMCs. The source is a woman in her thirties or forties in good health and CMV-seropositive. The chain employs TRBV7-9 and TRBJ2-3, with 9 bases matching TRBD1. The CDR3, as DNA: TGTGCCAGCAGCTACAGGGGGCCGGCAGATACGCAGTATTTT. This gives the protein CASSYRGPADTQYF.